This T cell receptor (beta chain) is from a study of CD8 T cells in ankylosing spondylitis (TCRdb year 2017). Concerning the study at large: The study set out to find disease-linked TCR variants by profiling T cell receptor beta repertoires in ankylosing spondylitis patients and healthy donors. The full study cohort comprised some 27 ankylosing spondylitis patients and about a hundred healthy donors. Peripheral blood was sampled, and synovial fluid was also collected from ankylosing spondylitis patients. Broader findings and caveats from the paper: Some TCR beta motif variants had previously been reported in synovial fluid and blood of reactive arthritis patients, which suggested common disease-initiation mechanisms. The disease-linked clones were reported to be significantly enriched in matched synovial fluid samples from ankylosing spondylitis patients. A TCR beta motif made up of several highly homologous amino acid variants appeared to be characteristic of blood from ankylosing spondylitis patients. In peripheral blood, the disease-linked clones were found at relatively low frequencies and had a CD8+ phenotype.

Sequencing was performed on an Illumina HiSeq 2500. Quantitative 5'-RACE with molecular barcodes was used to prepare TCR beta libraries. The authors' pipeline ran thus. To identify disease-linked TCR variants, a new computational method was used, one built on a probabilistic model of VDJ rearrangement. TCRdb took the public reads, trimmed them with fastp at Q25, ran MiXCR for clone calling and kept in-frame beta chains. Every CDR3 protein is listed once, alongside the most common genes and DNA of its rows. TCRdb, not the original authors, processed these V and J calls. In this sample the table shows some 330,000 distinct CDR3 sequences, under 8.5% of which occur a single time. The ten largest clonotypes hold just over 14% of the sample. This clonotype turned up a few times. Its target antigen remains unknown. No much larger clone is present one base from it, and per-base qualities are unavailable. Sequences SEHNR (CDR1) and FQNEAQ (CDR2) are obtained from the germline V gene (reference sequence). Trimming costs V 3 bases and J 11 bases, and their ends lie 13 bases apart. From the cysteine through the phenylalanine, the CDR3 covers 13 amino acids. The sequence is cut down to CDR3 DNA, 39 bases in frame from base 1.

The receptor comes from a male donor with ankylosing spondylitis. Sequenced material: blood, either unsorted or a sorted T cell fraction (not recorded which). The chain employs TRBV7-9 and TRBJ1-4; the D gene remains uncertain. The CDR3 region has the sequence CASSFADSLKLFF. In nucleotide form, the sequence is TGTGCCAGCAGCTTCGCCGACTCGTTGAAACTGTTTTTT.